This T cell receptor beta chain was captured in a study of metastatic and nonmetastatic thyroid tumors. Study summary: Repertoires from malignant and benign thyroid patients were compared across blood and tumor or nodule tissue.

Original handling: Across clinicopathological groups, CDR3 differences served as the basis for building a distant-metastasis classifier for papillary thyroid cancer. Using MiXCR, TCRdb re-called clones from the PCR reads. Here the V and J calls rest on TCRdb's processing, not on the authors' analysis. The sample has 20,000 to 25,000 clones, roughly a quarter seen once. This clone was picked up many times. Patients were all untreated before their thyroid surgery. The CDR3 sequence is 15 residues long. The ends lost 5 bases at V and 4 bases at J; junction bases unmatched: 6. Germline V gene data show CDR1 as MGHDK and CDR2 as SYGVNS.

The genes are TRBV25-1 and TRBJ2-3; 10 bases map to TRBD1. The TCR comes from a male donor with papillary thyroid cancer or a benign thyroid nodule (not recorded which). Some clones in this sample may be carry-over from other donors' samples. Sequencing input: tumor tissue. The CDR3 reads CASSLTGGKADTQYF. Written as DNA, the CDR3 is TGTGCCAGCAGTTTGACAGGGGGCAAGGCAGATACGCAGTATTTT.